This T cell receptor (beta chain) is drawn from a study of shared clonotypes between healthy human individuals. Study-level findings and limits: Sequencing depth was a factor that was expected to affect clonotype sharing among donors. Blood was the only sampled material, and tissue repertoires likely differ.

The repertoire was sequenced with immunoSEQ multiplex PCR; TCRdb's copy has only in-frame clones and lacks some. This repertoire shows approximately 2.5 million clones, approximately 94% found once; its top ten account for about 0.13%. The investigators split CD4+ cells into a CD45RA+ naive subset and a CD45RA-negative memory subset. As to this clone: The antigen remains unidentified.

CDR3 length equals 14 residues. V lost 1 base, J lost 7 bases, and 5 bases stayed unmatched. Germline CDR1 reads SGHRS; CDR2 reads YFSETQ. This chain uses TRBV5-1 with TRBJ1-1, with 9 bases identical to TRBD1. The TCR comes from a man between 18 and 29 years old in good health. The sample taken for sequencing was naive CD4+ T cells sorted from blood. Indicated subset: CD45RA+ positively selected. The CDR3 DNA reads as TGCGCCAGCAGCTTGACAGGGGGCGAAGTTGAAGCTTTCTTT. Translating it yields CASSLTGGEVEAFF.